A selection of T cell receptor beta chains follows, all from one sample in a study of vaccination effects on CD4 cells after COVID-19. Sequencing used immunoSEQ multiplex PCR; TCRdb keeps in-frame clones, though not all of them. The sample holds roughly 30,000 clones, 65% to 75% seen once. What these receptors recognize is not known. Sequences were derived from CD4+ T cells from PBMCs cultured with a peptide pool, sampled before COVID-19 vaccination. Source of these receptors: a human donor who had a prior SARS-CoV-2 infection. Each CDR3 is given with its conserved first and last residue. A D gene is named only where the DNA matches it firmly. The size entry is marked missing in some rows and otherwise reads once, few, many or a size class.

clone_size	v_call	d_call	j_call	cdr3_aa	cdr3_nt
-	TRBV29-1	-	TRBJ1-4	CSVGGNNEKLFF	TGCAGCGTTGGGGGGAATAATGAAAAACTGTTTTTT
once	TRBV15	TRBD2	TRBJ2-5	CATSRDFSGRNKKETQYF	TGTGCCACCAGCAGAGACTTTAGCGGGAGGAATAAAAAAGAGACCCAGTACTTC
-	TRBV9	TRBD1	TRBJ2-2	CASSRQGHGELFF	TGTGCCAGCAGCAGACAGGGGCACGGGGAGCTGTTTTTT
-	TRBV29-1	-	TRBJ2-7	CSAKQGPSYEQYF	TGCAGCGCAAAACAGGGACCGTCCTACGAGCAGTACTTC
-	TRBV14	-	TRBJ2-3	CASSQGPKSQGRVGWNTQYF	TGTGCCAGCAGCCAAGGCCCCAAGAGTCAGGGAAGGGTTGGTTGGAATACGCAGTATTTT
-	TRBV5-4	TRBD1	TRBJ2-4	CAIAWTGASKNIQYF	TGTGCCATCGCGTGGACAGGGGCTTCCAAAAACATTCAGTACTTC
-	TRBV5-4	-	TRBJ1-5	CASSLKYSNQPQHF	TGTGCCAGCAGCTTGAAATATAGCAATCAGCCCCAGCATTTT
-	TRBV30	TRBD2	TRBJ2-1	CAWSRRRPSGAHNEQFF	TGTGCCTGGAGTCGACGAAGGCCTAGCGGAGCCCACAATGAGCAGTTCTTC
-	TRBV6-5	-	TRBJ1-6	CASSYRDSPLHF	TGTGCCAGCAGTTACAGGGATTCACCCCTCCACTTT
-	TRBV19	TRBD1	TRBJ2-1	CASRMTGEEAGEFF	TGTGCCAGTAGGATGACAGGGGAGGAGGCAGGGGAGTTCTTC
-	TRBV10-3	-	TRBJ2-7	CAISESGGYEQYF	TGTGCCATCAGTGAGTCGGGGGGTTACGAGCAGTACTTC